Sequencing of this T cell receptor beta chain was carried out in a study of neurological immune-mediated disorders. Findings and caveats of the study: The most TCR clonal expansion was seen in HTLV-1-associated myelopathy, and the least was seen in multiple sclerosis, which fell below healthy controls.

Germline V gene sequence: CDR1 LGHDT, CDR2 YNNKEL (reference sequence). The CDR3 contains 16 residues. The V end lost 0 bases, the J end lost 2 bases, and 8 bases lay between the germline ends. TCRdb reprocessed the 5' RACE reads with MiXCR, giving one entry per CDR3 protein. The sample has about 50,000 distinct CDR3 sequences, under 13% seen once. This clonotype has a count of ten or more. Antigen unknown. This TCR came from a man between 65 and 85 years old with HTLV-1-associated myelopathy (HAM/TSP). The chain recombines TRBV3-1 with TRBJ2-6; D is perhaps TRBD2 (5 bases). The sample comprised PBMCs. The CDR3 here is CASSQERGTGANVLTF. CDR3 nucleotide sequence: TGTGCCAGCAGCCAAGAGAGAGGGACTGGGGCCAACGTCCTGACTTTC.